This TCR beta chain was captured by sequencing in a study of blood T cell repertoires in COVID-19. The ends were cut back, 3 bases at V and 4 bases at J, with 10 bases in the middle. Germline values: CDR1 MDHEN, CDR2 SYDVKM. This CDR3 is built from 14 residues. This clone showed up just once. The table came from immunoSEQ multiplex PCR; TCRdb's copy has only in-frame clones and leaves some out. The sample consists of about 300,000 clones, around 86% of them appearing once. The chain joins TRBV28 to TRBJ1-3; perhaps TRBD1 as D (6 bases). The TCR was taken from a man aged 25-40 years who had recovered from COVID-19. Source material: PBMCs or T cells enriched from blood (not recorded which). The CDR3 bases are TGTGCCAGCAGTTTTCAGGGGAGAGGAAACACCATATATTTT. This gives the protein CASSFQGRGNTIYF. The full variable domain, its missing parts supplied by reference TRBV28 and TRBJ1-3, is DVKVTQSSRYLVKRTGEKVFLECVQDMDHENMFWYRQDPGLGLRLIYFSYDVKMKEKGDIPEGYSVSREKKERFSLILESASTNQTSMYLCASSFQGRGNTIYFGEGSWLTVV.